What follows is one T cell receptor beta chain and its context. Its antigen is unknown. The method was immunoSEQ multiplex PCR; TCRdb's version includes in-frame clones alone and lacks a portion of them. The table records about 69,000 clones, nearly 90% of them present only once. These data come from a study of OX40 agonist ivuxolimab in advanced cancers. About the study: It was permissible to have had prior anti-PD-1, anti-PD-L1 or anti-CTLA-4 therapy, and around 40% had some. Partial responses were achieved by three patients: one hepatocellular carcinoma, two cutaneous melanoma. Whole-study results and caveats: At doses 0.1 to 3.0 mg/kg, CD4+ and CD8+ clones expanded.

Patients had blood sampled at baseline and again on cycle 4 day 1 and cycle 7 day 1. The V and J ends lost 4 bases and 0 bases, in that order; junction bases with no gene match: 3. Per germline, CDR1 GTSNPN and CDR2 SVGIG (reference sequence). This CDR3 has 15 residues. Sample: CD4+ or CD8+ T cells sorted from blood, taken in a trial of the OX40 agonist ivuxolimab. J is TRBJ1-3 and V is TRBV30, with 10 positions matching TRBD1. This receptor was obtained from an adult with an advanced solid tumor such as melanoma, head and neck, liver or kidney cancer. Here the CDR3 DNA reads TGTGCCTGGACCCGGGACAGGGGCTCTGGAAACACCATATATTTT. It translates to CAWTRDRGSGNTIYF.